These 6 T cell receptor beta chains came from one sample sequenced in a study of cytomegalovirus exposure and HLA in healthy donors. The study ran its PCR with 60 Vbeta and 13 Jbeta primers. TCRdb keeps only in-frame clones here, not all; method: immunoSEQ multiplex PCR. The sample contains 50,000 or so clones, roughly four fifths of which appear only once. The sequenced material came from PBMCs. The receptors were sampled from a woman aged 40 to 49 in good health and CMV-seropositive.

Here the CDR3 DNA reads TGTGCCACCAGCCGCAGTTTGTCTGGAAACACCATATATTTT. Translation gives CATSRSLSGNTIYF. The J gene is TRBJ1-3, the V gene TRBV15; D is ambiguous. V lost 5 bases, J lost 1 base, and 9 bases lay in between. Germline V CDR1 and CDR2: LNHNV, YYDKDF (reference sequence). The CDR3 is 14 amino acids.

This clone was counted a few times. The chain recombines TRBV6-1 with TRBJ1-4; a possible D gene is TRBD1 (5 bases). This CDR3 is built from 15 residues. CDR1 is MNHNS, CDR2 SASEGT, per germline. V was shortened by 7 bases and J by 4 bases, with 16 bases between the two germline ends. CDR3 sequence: CASTTRQPINEKLFF. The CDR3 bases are TGTGCCAGCACTACTCGACAGCCGATTAATGAAAAACTGTTTTTT.

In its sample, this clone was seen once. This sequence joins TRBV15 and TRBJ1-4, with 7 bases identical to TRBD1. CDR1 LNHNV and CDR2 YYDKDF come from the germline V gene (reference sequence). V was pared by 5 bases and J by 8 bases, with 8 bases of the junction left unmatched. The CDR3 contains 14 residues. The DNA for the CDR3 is TGTGCCACCAGCCGGGGACAGATAAAGGAAAAACTGTTTTTT. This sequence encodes CATSRGQIKEKLFF. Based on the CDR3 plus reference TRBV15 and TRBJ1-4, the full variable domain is DAMVIQNPRYQVTQFGKPVTLSCSQTLNHNVMYWYQQKSSQAPKLLFHYYDKDFNNEADTPDNFQSRRPNTSFCFLDIRSPGLGDTAMYLCATSRGQIKEKLFFGSGTQLSVL.

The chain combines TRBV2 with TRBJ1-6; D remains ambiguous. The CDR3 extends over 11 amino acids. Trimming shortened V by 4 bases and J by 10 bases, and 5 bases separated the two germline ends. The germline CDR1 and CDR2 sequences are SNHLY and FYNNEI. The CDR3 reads CASSVRSPLHF. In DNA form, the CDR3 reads TGTGCCAGCAGTGTGAGGTCACCCCTCCACTTT. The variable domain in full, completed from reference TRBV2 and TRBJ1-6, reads EPEVTQTPSHQVTQMGQEVILRCVPISNHLYFYWYRQILGQKVEFLVSFYNNEISEKSEIFDDQFSVERPDGSNFTLKIRSTKLEDSAMYFCASSVRSPLHFGNGTRLTVT.

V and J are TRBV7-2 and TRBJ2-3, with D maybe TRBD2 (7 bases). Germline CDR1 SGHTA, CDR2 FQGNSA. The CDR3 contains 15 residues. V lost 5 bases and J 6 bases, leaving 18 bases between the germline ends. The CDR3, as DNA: TGTGCCAGCAGCCTCGGAGGGGGGGGCGGGGATACGCAGTATTTT. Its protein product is CASSLGGGGGDTQYF.

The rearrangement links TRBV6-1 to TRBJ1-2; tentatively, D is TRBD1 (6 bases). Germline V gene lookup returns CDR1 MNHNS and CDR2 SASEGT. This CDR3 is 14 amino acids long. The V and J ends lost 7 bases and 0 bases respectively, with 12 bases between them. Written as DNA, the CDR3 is TGTGCCAGCAATCAACAGGGAACTAACTATGGCTACACCTTC. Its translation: CASNQQGTNYGYTF.